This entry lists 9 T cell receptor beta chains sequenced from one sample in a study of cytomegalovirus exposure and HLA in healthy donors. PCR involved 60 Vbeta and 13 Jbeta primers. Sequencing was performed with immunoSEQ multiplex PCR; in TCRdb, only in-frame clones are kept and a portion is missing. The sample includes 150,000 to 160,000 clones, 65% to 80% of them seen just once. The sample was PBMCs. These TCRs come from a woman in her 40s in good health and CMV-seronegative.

Written as DNA, the CDR3 is TGCGCCAGCAGCCAGTCCCTTAACCCGGACAGGGCAGGCGGCTACACCTTC. Its protein product is CASSQSLNPDRAGGYTF. The rearrangement joins TRBV5-1 to TRBJ1-2, with 8 bases lining up with TRBD1. The germline V gene has CDR1 SGHRS and CDR2 YFSETQ. CDR3 length equals 17 residues. Losses at the gene ends were 4 bases for V and 8 bases for J; bases not matched to a gene: 19.

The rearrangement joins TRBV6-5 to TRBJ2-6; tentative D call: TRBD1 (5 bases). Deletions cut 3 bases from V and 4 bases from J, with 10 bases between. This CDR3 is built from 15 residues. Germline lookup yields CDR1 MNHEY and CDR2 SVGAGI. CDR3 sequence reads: CASSYLGPGANVLTF. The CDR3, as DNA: TGTGCCAGCAGTTATCTGGGGCCCGGGGCCAACGTCCTGACTTTC.

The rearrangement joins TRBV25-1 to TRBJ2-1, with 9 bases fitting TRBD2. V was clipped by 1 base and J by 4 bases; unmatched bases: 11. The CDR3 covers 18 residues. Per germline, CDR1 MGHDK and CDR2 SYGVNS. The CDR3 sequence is CASSESFGLARGYNEQFF. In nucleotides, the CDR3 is TGTGCCAGCAGTGAATCCTTCGGACTAGCGAGGGGTTACAATGAGCAGTTCTTC.

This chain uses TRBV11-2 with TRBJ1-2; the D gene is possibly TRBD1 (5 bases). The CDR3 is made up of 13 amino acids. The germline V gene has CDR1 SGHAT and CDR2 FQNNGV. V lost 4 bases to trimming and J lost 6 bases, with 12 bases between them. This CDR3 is CASSSLWGDGYTF. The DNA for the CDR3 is TGTGCCAGCAGCTCCCTCTGGGGGGATGGCTACACCTTC.

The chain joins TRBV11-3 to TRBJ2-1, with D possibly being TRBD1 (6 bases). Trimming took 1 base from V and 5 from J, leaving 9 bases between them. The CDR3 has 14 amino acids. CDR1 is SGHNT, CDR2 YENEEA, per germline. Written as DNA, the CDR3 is TGTGCCAGCAGCTTAGCCGACAGGAACAATGAGCAGTTCTTC. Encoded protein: CASSLADRNNEQFF.

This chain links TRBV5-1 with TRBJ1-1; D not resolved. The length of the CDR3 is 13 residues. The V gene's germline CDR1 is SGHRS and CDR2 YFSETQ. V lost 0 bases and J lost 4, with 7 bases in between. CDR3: CASSLGESTEAFF. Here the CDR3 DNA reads TGCGCCAGCAGCTTGGGCGAGAGCACTGAAGCTTTCTTT.

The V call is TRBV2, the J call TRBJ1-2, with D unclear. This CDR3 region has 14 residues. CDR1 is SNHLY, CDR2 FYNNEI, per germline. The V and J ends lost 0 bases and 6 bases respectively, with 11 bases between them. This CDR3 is CASSEARLVNGYTF. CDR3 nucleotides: TGTGCCAGCAGTGAAGCCCGTTTAGTTAATGGCTACACCTTC.

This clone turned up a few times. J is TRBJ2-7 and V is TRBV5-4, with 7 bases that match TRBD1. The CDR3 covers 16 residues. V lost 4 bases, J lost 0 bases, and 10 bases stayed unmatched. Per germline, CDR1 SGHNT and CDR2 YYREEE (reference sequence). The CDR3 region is CASSGGQDLSSYEQYF. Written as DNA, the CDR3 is TGTGCCAGCAGCGGAGGACAGGACCTAAGCTCCTACGAGCAGTACTTC.

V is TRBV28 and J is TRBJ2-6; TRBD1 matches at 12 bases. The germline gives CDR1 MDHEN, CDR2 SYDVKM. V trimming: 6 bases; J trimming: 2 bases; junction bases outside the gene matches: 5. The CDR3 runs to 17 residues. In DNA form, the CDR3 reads TGTGCCAGCAGCGAAGGGACAGGGGGCACTGGGGCCAACGTCCTGACTTTC. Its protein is CASSEGTGGTGANVLTF.